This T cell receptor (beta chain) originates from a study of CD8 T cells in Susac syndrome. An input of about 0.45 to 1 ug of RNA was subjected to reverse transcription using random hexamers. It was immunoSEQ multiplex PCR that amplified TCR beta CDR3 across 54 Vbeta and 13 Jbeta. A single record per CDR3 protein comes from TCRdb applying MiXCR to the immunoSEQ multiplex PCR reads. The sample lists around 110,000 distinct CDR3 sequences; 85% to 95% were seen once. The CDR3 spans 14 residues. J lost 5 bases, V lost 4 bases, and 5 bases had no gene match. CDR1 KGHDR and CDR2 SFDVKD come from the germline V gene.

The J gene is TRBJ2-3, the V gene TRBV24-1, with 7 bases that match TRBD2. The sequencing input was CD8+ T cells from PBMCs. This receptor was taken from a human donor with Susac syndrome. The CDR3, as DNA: TGTGCCACCAGTGACGGGGGGATGGGAGATACGCAGTATTTT. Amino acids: CATSDGGMGDTQYF.